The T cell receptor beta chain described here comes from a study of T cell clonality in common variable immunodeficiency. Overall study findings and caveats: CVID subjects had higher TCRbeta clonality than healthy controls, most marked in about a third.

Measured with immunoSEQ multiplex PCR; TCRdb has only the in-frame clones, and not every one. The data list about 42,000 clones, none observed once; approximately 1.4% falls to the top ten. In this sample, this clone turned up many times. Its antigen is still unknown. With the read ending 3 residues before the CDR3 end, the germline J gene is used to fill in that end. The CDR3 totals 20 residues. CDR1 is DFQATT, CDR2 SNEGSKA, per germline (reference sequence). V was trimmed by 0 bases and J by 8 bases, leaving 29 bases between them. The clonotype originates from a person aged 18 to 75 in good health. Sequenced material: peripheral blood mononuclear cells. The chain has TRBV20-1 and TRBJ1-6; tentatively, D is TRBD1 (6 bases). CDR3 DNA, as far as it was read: TGCAGTGCTAGAGATGCCCGAGAGAGCAGGGGCCCCGAGTGGGATTCACCC. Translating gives CSARDARESRGPEWDSP. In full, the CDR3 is CSARDARESRGPEWDSPLHF.